This TCR beta chain was obtained from a study of blood T cell repertoires in COVID-19. Per the authors' pipeline: The assay estimated nucleated cells by amplifying reference gene primers. Sequenced by immunoSEQ multiplex PCR; TCRdb stores in-frame clones only, minus some. For V, J and clone size, that table is used; D and trimming come from the DNA. The data show hundreds of thousands of clones, with around 88% seen just once and roughly 1.4% held by the top ten. In this sample, this clone turned up a few times. The V end lost 5 bases, the J end lost 7 bases, and 18 bases lay between the germline ends. This CDR3 is built from 14 residues. Germline V gene sequence: CDR1 LNHDA, CDR2 SQIVND (reference sequence).

The chain carries TRBV19 and TRBJ2-7, with D maybe TRBD2 (5 bases). The TCR sequence derives from a man older than 75 with acute or convalescent COVID-19. Specimen: peripheral blood. CDR3 DNA: TGTGCCAGTAGTTCCGCGACTACCTTTTCGGAGCAGTACTTC. Its protein is CASSSATTFSEQYF. Full variable domain (remainder filled in from reference TRBV19 and TRBJ2-7): DGGITQSPKYLFRKEGQNVTLSCEQNLNHDAMYWYRQDPGQGLRLIYYSQIVNDFQKGDIAEGYSVSREKKESFPLTVTSAQKNPTAFYLCASSSATTFSEQYFGPGTRLTVT.